The 30 T cell receptor beta chains listed next were all sequenced from one sample in a study of T cell responses to AZD1222 COVID-19 vaccine. The method was immunoSEQ multiplex PCR; TCRdb's version includes in-frame clones alone and lacks a portion of them. The data contain about 130,000 clones, 90% of them singletons. The input for sequencing was peripheral blood, taken on day 0 of AZD1222 vaccination. These receptors originate from an adult in good health.

This clone has a single count. V and J are TRBV28 and TRBJ2-7; 9 nucleotides agree with TRBD1. Germline values: CDR1 MDHEN, CDR2 SYDVKM. Trimming took 5 bases from V and 3 from J; bases not matched to a gene: 8. The CDR3 length is 15 residues. CDR3 loop: CASSGWGTGFYEQYF. CDR3 nucleotide sequence: TGTGCCAGCAGTGGGTGGGGGACAGGGTTCTACGAGCAGTACTTC.

The chain carries TRBV6-5 and TRBJ1-1; D gene ambiguous. Germline V CDR1 and CDR2: MNHEY, SVGAGI. The CDR3 is 11 amino acids. The CDR3 DNA reads TGTGCAGCGTCCGTGAACACTGAAGCTTTCTTT. The encoded protein is CAASVNTEAFF.

The chain couples TRBV27 to TRBJ2-3; no clear D gene. In germline, CDR1 is MNHEY, CDR2 SMNVEV (reference sequence). Trimming removed 2 bases from V and 6 bases from J, with 9 bases in between. The CDR3 is 13 amino acids. The CDR3 sequence is CASSLLTGDTQYF. The DNA for the CDR3 is TGTGCCAGCAGTTTACTCACCGGGGATACGCAGTATTTT.

The chain couples TRBV19 to TRBJ2-2, with 8 positions matching TRBD2. From germline, CDR1 is LNHDA and CDR2 SQIVND (reference sequence). After removal of 6 bases from V and 3 bases from J, the junction contained 6 bases not matched to a gene. This CDR3 comprises 15 residues. The DNA for the CDR3 is TGTGCCAGTAGAAAAGCGGGGGAACACACCGGGGAGCTGTTTTTT. Residues: CASRKAGEHTGELFF. The full variable domain, its missing parts supplied by reference TRBV19 and TRBJ2-2, is DGGITQSPKYLFRKEGQNVTLSCEQNLNHDAMYWYRQDPGQGLRLIYYSQIVNDFQKGDIAEGYSVSREKKESFPLTVTSAQKNPTAFYLCASRKAGEHTGELFFGEGSRLTVL.

The CDR3 nucleotides read TGTGCCAGCAGCTCAAGGGGATCGGTTACTGAAGCTTTCTTT. As protein: CASSSRGSVTEAFF. This sequence joins TRBV9 and TRBJ1-1; maybe TRBD1 (5 bases). Germline V gene sequence: CDR1 SGDLS, CDR2 YYNGEE. Between the trimmed V and J ends, which lost 4 bases and 5 bases, there was a span of 15 bases. The CDR3 loop spans 14 amino acids.

About this clone itself: Other DNA sequences in this specimen translate into the identical CDR3. This rearrangement joins TRBV9 to TRBJ1-6; no clear D. The V end was cut by 2 bases, the J end by 0 bases, with 9 bases between. The CDR3 is 16 residues long. Germline CDR1 reads SGDLS; CDR2 reads YYNGEE. CDR3 sequence reads: CASSVAASSYNSPLHF. As DNA, the CDR3 is TGTGCCAGCAGCGTGGCCGCCAGCTCCTATAATTCACCCCTCCACTTT.

This chain uses TRBV4-1 with TRBJ2-3, with TRBD1 identical over 9 bases. The length of the CDR3 is 16 residues. V shed 4 bases and J 4 bases; nucleotides not matched to a gene: 9. Germline CDR1 MGHRA, CDR2 YSYEKL. In nucleotides, the CDR3 is TGCGCCAGCAGCCTGGACAGGGGACTCGTTTCAGATACGCAGTATTTT. This sequence encodes CASSLDRGLVSDTQYF.

The V gene is TRBV29-1, the J gene TRBJ1-4, with 7 bases that match TRBD1. V was pared by 4 bases and J by 5 bases, with 7 bases of the junction left unmatched. The CDR3 loop spans 14 amino acids. Germline lookup yields CDR1 SQVTM and CDR2 ANQGSEA. The CDR3 DNA is TGCAGCGTTGGTTATCGGACAGGAAATGAAAAACTGTTTTTT. It translates to CSVGYRTGNEKLFF.

The genes are TRBV10-3 and TRBJ1-2, with a tentative D call TRBD1 (5 bases). The germline gives CDR1 ENHRY, CDR2 SYGVKD. The CDR3 totals 14 residues. V was pared by 6 bases and J by 3 bases, with 14 bases between. In DNA, the CDR3 is TGTGCCATCAGGGGGGACCCCCCGGACTATGGCTACACCTTC. The encoded protein is CAIRGDPPDYGYTF.

The chain carries TRBV28 and TRBJ2-7; 9 nucleotides line up with TRBD1. V dropped 6 bases and J dropped 3; count of bases not matched to a gene: 9. This CDR3 has 15 residues. Germline V gene lookup returns CDR1 MDHEN and CDR2 SYDVKM. This CDR3 reads CASRSTGTGLYEQYF. CDR3 bases: TGTGCCAGCAGATCTACCGGGACAGGGCTCTACGAGCAGTACTTC.

The rearrangement joins TRBV5-4 to TRBJ2-7, with D possibly matching TRBD1 (6 bases). Germline CDR1 reads SGHNT; CDR2 reads YYREEE (reference sequence). The CDR3 is 14 residues long. V was shortened by 4 bases and J by 3 bases, with 14 bases between the two germline ends. This CDR3 reads CASSPGTLDYEQYF. The CDR3 DNA reads TGTGCCAGCAGCCCTGGGACATTAGACTACGAGCAGTACTTC.

The chain recombines TRBV19 with TRBJ2-7, with D perhaps TRBD1 or TRBD2 (5 bases each). The germline gives CDR1 LNHDA, CDR2 SQIVND (reference sequence). The CDR3 spans 14 residues. Trimming stripped 0 bases from V and 2 bases from J, with 8 bases between. The CDR3 protein is CASSIERGPYEQYF. The DNA for the CDR3 is TGTGCCAGTAGTATAGAGAGGGGTCCCTACGAGCAGTACTTC.

The rearrangement links TRBV7-8 to TRBJ2-3; no firm D call. The germline gives CDR1 SGHVS, CDR2 FQNEAQ. The CDR3 is 12 residues long. The ends were cut back, 5 bases at V and 4 bases at J, with 7 bases in the middle. CDR3 sequence: CASSLRPDTQYF. The CDR3 bases are TGTGCCAGCAGCCTTCGCCCAGATACGCAGTATTTT.

The chain recombines TRBV7-9 with TRBJ1-1; D perhaps matches TRBD1 (6 bases). The germline V and J ends were trimmed by 2 bases and 4 bases, with 11 bases remaining between them. The CDR3 totals 14 residues. Germline V CDR1 and CDR2: SEHNR, FQNEAQ (reference sequence). Here the CDR3 reads CASSLIQGGTEAFF. The DNA for the CDR3 is TGTGCCAGCAGCTTAATACAGGGTGGCACTGAAGCTTTCTTT.

The genes are TRBV10-3 and TRBJ2-7; D is tentatively TRBD1 or TRBD2 (6 bases each). This CDR3 spans 15 amino acids. The germline V gene encodes CDR1 ENHRY and CDR2 SYGVKD. V was trimmed by 6 bases and J by 3 bases, leaving 18 bases between them. Written as DNA, the CDR3 is TGTGCCATCAGCCCAGCTCATAGGGGGGACTACGAGCAGTACTTC. Protein sequence: CAISPAHRGDYEQYF.

This clone has just one count. The V call is TRBV30, the J call TRBJ1-1; D ambiguous. The CDR3 sequence is 15 residues long. Germline values: CDR1 GTSNPN, CDR2 SVGIG (reference sequence). V was pared by 0 bases and J by 3 bases, with 14 bases between. The CDR3 spells CAWSVQRTGHTEAFF. Written as DNA, the CDR3 is TGTGCCTGGAGTGTACAAAGGACCGGCCACACTGAAGCTTTCTTT.

The chain links TRBV3-1 (or the pseudogene TRBV3-2) to TRBJ1-2; D gene unclear. V was clipped by 1 base and J by 5 bases, with 11 bases between them. The CDR3 length is 14 residues. Germline V lookup: CDR1 LGHDT, CDR2 YNNKEL (reference sequence). CDR3 amino acids: CASSQVLQSYGYTF. The CDR3 nucleotides read TGTGCCAGCAGCCAAGTGTTACAGTCTTATGGCTACACCTTC.

The J gene is TRBJ2-4, the V gene TRBV2, with D unclear. CDR3 length: 11 amino acids. The germline V gene encodes CDR1 SNHLY and CDR2 FYNNEI. V was clipped by 6 bases and J by 7 bases, with 7 bases between them. CDR3 amino acids: CASRSLNIQYF. CDR3 bases: TGTGCCAGCAGGTCCCTCAACATTCAGTACTTC.

The chain has TRBV15 and TRBJ1-1, with 8 bases lining up with TRBD1. After removal of 0 bases from V and 3 bases from J, the junction contained 6 bases not matched to a gene. From germline, CDR1 is LNHNV and CDR2 YYDKDF (reference sequence). The CDR3 has 16 amino acids. CDR3 nucleotides: TGTGCCACCAGCAGAGACCGACAGGGGTGGGACACTGAAGCTTTCTTT. This codes for CATSRDRQGWDTEAFF. Looking up the rest from reference TRBV15 and TRBJ1-1 gives the full variable domain: DAMVIQNPRYQVTQFGKPVTLSCSQTLNHNVMYWYQQKSSQAPKLLFHYYDKDFNNEADTPDNFQSRRPNTSFCFLDIRSPGLGDTAMYLCATSRDRQGWDTEAFFGQGTRLTVV.

The V call is TRBV5-1, the J call TRBJ1-2; D may be TRBD1 (5 bases). The V gene's germline CDR1 is SGHRS and CDR2 YFSETQ. V was cut by 7 bases and J by 3 bases, with 13 bases left in between. The CDR3 runs 13 residues. CDR3 in amino acids: CASRPWGDYGYTF. The CDR3 coding sequence is TGCGCCAGCCGGCCGTGGGGCGACTATGGCTACACCTTC.

This clone turned up a few times. The J gene is TRBJ2-7, the V gene TRBV11-2; either TRBD1 or TRBD2 may supply D (5 bases each). V dropped 4 bases and J dropped 1 base, with 14 bases sitting between them. The CDR3 runs 15 residues. Germline assignment: CDR1 SGHAT and CDR2 FQNNGV. The CDR3 spells CASSSSGTASYEQYF. CDR3 coding DNA: TGTGCCAGCAGCTCTTCCGGGACCGCTTCCTACGAGCAGTACTTC.

This chain links TRBV6-2 or TRBV6-3 with TRBJ1-5, with D unclear. Germline V CDR1 and CDR2: MNHEY, SVGEGT. The ends were cut back, 5 bases at V and 8 bases at J, with 16 bases in the middle. The CDR3 is 14 amino acids. CDR3 DNA: TGTGCCAGCAGTAGACATCCAGTTAGGGAGCCCCAGCATTTT. Translating it yields CASSRHPVREPQHF.

The chain has TRBV27 and TRBJ2-3; 7 positions agree with TRBD2. The CDR3 is 15 amino acids. V lost 4 bases and J lost 4; bases outside the gene matches: 8. Germline V gene lookup returns CDR1 MNHEY and CDR2 SMNVEV (reference sequence). The DNA for the CDR3 is TGTGCCAGCAGTTCTCTTAAGCGGGGCGCAGATACGCAGTATTTT. Amino acids: CASSSLKRGADTQYF.

This sequence joins TRBV4-2 and TRBJ1-4; 7 bases agree with TRBD1. Germline trimming cut 0 bases from V and 2 bases from J; bases unmatched to any gene: 9. This CDR3 spans 18 amino acids. CDR1 is LGHNA and CDR2 is YNFKEQ in the germline V gene. The CDR3 sequence: CASSQDLLTGQTNEKLFF. CDR3 nucleotides: TGTGCCAGCAGCCAAGATTTATTAACGGGACAGACTAATGAAAAACTGTTTTTT.

This chain joins TRBV19 and TRBJ1-1; the D is unclear. CDR3 length: 11 residues. Looked up from germline, CDR1 is LNHDA and CDR2 is SQIVND (reference sequence). The V and J ends lost 7 bases and 7 bases respectively, with 10 bases between them. CDR3 nucleotide sequence: TGTGCCAGTATTTCTTATGGTGAAGCTTTCTTT. Translating gives CASISYGEAFF.

This rearrangement joins TRBV29-1 to TRBJ2-7; TRBD1 aligns across 8 bases. V dropped 7 bases and J dropped 6; count of bases not matched to a gene: 17. This CDR3 has 15 amino acids. CDR1 is SQVTM and CDR2 is ANQGSEA in the germline V gene. Here the CDR3 reads CSARWTGLSAAEQYF. The DNA for the CDR3 is TGCAGCGCCCGCTGGACAGGGCTATCTGCGGCCGAGCAGTACTTC.

The J gene is TRBJ1-6, the V gene TRBV9; the match to TRBD1 covers 7 bases. The length of the CDR3 is 17 residues. Germline CDR1 SGDLS, CDR2 YYNGEE. J was trimmed by 0 bases and V by 2 bases; bases with no gene match: 5. Here the CDR3 reads CASSVAGTDSYNSPLHF. The CDR3 DNA follows: TGTGCCAGCAGCGTCGCCGGGACAGACTCCTATAATTCACCCCTCCACTTT.

CDR3 sequence (DNA): TGTGCCAGCAGCCCTTATTTGACAGAATCCTACGAGCAGTACTTC. Translation: CASSPYLTESYEQYF. The rearrangement links TRBV11-2 to TRBJ2-7, with D possibly matching TRBD1 (5 bases). The CDR3 extends over 15 amino acids. In germline, CDR1 is SGHAT, CDR2 FQNNGV. Deletions cut 5 bases from V and 1 base from J, with 15 bases between.

V usage is TRBV24-1 and J usage is TRBJ2-1; a possible D gene is TRBD1 (6 bases). V was trimmed by 9 bases and J by 8 bases, leaving 22 bases between them. Germline V gives CDR1 KGHDR, CDR2 SFDVKD. The CDR3 consists of 15 residues. The CDR3: CATSPRGHLSDEQFF. DNA of the CDR3: TGTGCCACCTCCCCACGGGGACACCTTAGTGATGAGCAGTTCTTC.

The chain carries TRBV20-1 and TRBJ1-1; a possible D gene is TRBD1 (6 bases). The germline gives CDR1 DFQATT, CDR2 SNEGSKA (reference sequence). This CDR3 is 14 amino acids long. The V end lost 3 bases, the J end lost 3 bases, and 14 bases lay between the germline ends. CDR3 amino acids: CSASRRDTYTEAFF. CDR3 coding DNA: TGCAGTGCTAGTCGCCGGGACACGTACACTGAAGCTTTCTTT.